This T cell receptor beta chain comes out of a study of shared clonotypes between healthy human individuals. Terminally differentiated effector memory CD45RA+ cells were excluded from the naive CD8 cells, which were CD45RO-negative and positively selected for CCR7. Using immunoSEQ multiplex PCR, the repertoire was profiled, and TCRdb retains in-frame clones only, with some absent. The sample lists about 800,000 clones; 95% to 97% were seen once. As concerns this clone: Antigen unknown.

General study findings and limits: Rarefaction curves obtained for sorted subsets showed sequencing incomplete despite large depth. The authors expected sequencing depth to affect clonotype sharing among donors.

The sequence derives from a man aged 30 to 39 in good health. Material: naive CD8+ T cells sorted from blood.

The CDR3 DNA reads TGTGCCAGCAGCCGCCTCGGACTAGCGGGAGACGAGCAGTACTTC. It yields the protein CASSRLGLAGDEQYF. This chain connects TRBV14 to TRBJ2-7; 13 bases fit TRBD2. The J segment lost 5 bases and the V segment lost 4 bases, leaving 5 bases of the junction unmatched. This CDR3 is built from 15 residues. Germline lookup yields CDR1 SGHDN and CDR2 FVKESK.